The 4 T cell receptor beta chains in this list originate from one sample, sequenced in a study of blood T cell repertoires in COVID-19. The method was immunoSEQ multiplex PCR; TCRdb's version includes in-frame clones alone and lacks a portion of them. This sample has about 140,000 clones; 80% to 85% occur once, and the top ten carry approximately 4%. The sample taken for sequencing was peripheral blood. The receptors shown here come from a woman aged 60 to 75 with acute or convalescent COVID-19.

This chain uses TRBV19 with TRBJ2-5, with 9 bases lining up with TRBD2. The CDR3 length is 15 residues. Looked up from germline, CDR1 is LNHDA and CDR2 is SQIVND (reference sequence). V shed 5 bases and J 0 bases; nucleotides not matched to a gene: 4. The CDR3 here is CASSRAGGDQETQYF. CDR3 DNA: TGTGCCAGTAGTCGCGCGGGAGGGGACCAAGAGACCCAGTACTTC.

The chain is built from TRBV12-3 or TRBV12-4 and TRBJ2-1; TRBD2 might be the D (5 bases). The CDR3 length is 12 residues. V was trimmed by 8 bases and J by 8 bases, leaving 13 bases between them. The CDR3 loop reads CASCRAGDEQFF. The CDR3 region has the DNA TGTGCCAGCTGTCGGGCGGGCGATGAGCAGTTCTTC.

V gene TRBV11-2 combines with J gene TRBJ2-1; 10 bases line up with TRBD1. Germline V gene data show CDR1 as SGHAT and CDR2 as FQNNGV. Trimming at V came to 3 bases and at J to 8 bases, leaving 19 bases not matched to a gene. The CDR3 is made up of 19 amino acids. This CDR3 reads CASSFGVAHSGTGAYEQFF. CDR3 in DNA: TGTGCCAGCAGCTTCGGTGTCGCCCATTCCGGGACAGGGGCATATGAGCAGTTCTTC.

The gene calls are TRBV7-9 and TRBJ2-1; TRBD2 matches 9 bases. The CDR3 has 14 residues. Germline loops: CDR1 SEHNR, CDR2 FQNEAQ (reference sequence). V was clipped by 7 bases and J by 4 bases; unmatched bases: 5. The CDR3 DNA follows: TGTGCCAGCAACATAGCGGGAGATTACAATGAGCAGTTCTTC. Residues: CASNIAGDYNEQFF.